These 22 T cell receptor beta chains originate from one sample sequenced in a study of shared clonotypes between healthy human individuals. The table came from immunoSEQ multiplex PCR; TCRdb's copy has only in-frame clones and leaves some out. Of roughly 520,000 clones in the sample, roughly 95% were seen once. The sequenced sample was naive CD4+ T cells sorted from blood. Subset given: CD45RA+ positively selected. These receptors were obtained from a woman in her twenties or thirties in good health.

The chain carries TRBV6-6 and TRBJ1-3; no clear D. V was clipped by 2 bases and J by 1 base, with 3 bases between them. Per the germline V gene, CDR1 is MNHNY and CDR2 is SVGAGI (reference sequence). The CDR3 loop spans 13 amino acids. The CDR3 loop is CASSYDSGNTIYF. The CDR3 DNA reads as TGTGCCAGCAGTTACGATTCTGGAAACACCATATATTTT.

V gene TRBV27 combines with J gene TRBJ2-5; 9 bases are shared with TRBD2. The V and J ends lost 0 bases and 5 bases, in that order; junction bases with no gene match: 10. Germline V gives CDR1 MNHEY, CDR2 SMNVEV (reference sequence). The CDR3 totals 17 residues. CDR3 region: CASSLSHRTSVGETQYF. The CDR3 coding sequence is TGTGCCAGCAGTTTATCGCACCGGACTAGCGTCGGGGAGACCCAGTACTTC.

The rearrangement joins TRBV6-1 to TRBJ1-2; TRBD1 agrees at 10 bases. The V gene end was trimmed by 7 bases and the J gene end by 2 bases; junction bases not matched to a gene: 7. Germline values: CDR1 MNHNS, CDR2 SASEGT. This CDR3 has 15 amino acids. As DNA, the CDR3 is TGTGCCAGCAACAGCCCGGGACAGGGGAACTATGGCTACACCTTC. It is translated as CASNSPGQGNYGYTF.

The chain combines TRBV19 with TRBJ2-3; 14 bases match TRBD2. V dropped 4 bases and J dropped 2; count of bases not matched to a gene: 11. From germline, CDR1 is LNHDA and CDR2 SQIVND (reference sequence). This CDR3 spans 19 amino acids. This CDR3 reads CASSNRGLAGVSPTDTQYF. Written as DNA, the CDR3 is TGTGCCAGTAGTAACCGGGGACTAGCGGGAGTTTCCCCCACAGATACGCAGTATTTT.

The chain has TRBV5-1 and TRBJ1-1; D remains unclear. This CDR3 has 14 residues. Germline V gene lookup returns CDR1 SGHRS and CDR2 YFSETQ. The V and J ends lost 0 bases and 0 bases respectively, with 6 bases between them. CDR3 DNA sequence: TGCGCCAGCAGCTTGGTCCCCGTGAACACTGAAGCTTTCTTT. Translating gives CASSLVPVNTEAFF. Looking up the rest from reference TRBV5-1 and TRBJ1-1 gives the full variable domain: KAGVTQTPRYLIKTRGQQVTLSCSPISGHRSVSWYQQTPGQGLQFLFEYFSETQRNKGNFPGRFSGRQFSNSRSEMNVSTLELGDSALYLCASSLVPVNTEAFFGQGTRLTVV.

This clone was counted only a few times. The chain recombines TRBV5-1 with TRBJ1-1; D gene ambiguous. V lost 4 bases, J lost 3 bases, and 16 bases lay in between. This CDR3 has 15 amino acids. Germline values: CDR1 SGHRS, CDR2 YFSETQ. Here the CDR3 reads CASSPALTRDTEAFF. The CDR3 DNA follows: TGCGCCAGCAGCCCCGCCTTGACTAGGGACACTGAAGCTTTCTTT.

With regard to this clone: This specimen includes other DNA sequences encoding the same CDR3. The rearrangement uses TRBV18 and TRBJ2-7; D is possibly TRBD2 (5 bases). From germline, CDR1 is KGHSH and CDR2 LQKENI. The CDR3 is 13 amino acids. V lost 5 bases and J lost 0, with 8 bases in between. CDR3 sequence reads: CASSSGGSYEQYF. The CDR3, as DNA: TGTGCCAGCTCAAGCGGAGGCTCCTACGAGCAGTACTTC.

The genes are TRBV6-5 and TRBJ2-7; 11 nucleotides line up with TRBD2. Germline V CDR1 and CDR2: MNHEY, SVGAGI. The CDR3 spans 16 residues. V trimming: 2 bases; J trimming: 2 bases; junction bases outside the gene matches: 5. CDR3 protein: CASSYAGLAGPYEQYF. CDR3 sequence (DNA): TGTGCCAGCAGTTACGCAGGACTAGCGGGCCCCTACGAGCAGTACTTC.

V usage is TRBV19 and J usage is TRBJ2-1, with TRBD2 as a possible D gene (6 bases). CDR1 is LNHDA and CDR2 is SQIVND in the germline V gene (reference sequence). The CDR3 covers 13 residues. Trimming removed 5 bases at V and 9 bases at J, with 14 bases between. The CDR3 loop reads CASSPRLVSEQFF. CDR3 nucleotides: TGTGCCAGTAGTCCACGACTAGTCAGTGAGCAGTTCTTC.

The rearrangement joins TRBV6-5 to TRBJ1-1; TRBD1 might be the D (5 bases). The CDR3 sequence is 14 residues long. Trimming removed 0 bases at V and 5 bases at J, with 10 bases between. Germline V lookup: CDR1 MNHEY, CDR2 SVGAGI. This chain's CDR3 is CASSYSSGKTEAFF. The CDR3 DNA is TGTGCCAGCAGTTACTCCTCAGGGAAGACTGAAGCTTTCTTT.

A remark on this clone: This sample includes further DNA sequences coding for the same CDR3. The rearrangement uses TRBV18 and TRBJ2-1; 8 bases are shared with TRBD2. The V gene's germline CDR1 is KGHSH and CDR2 LQKENI. CDR3 length: 15 residues. Losses at the gene ends were 0 bases for V and 7 bases for J; bases not matched to a gene: 5. The chain's CDR3 is CASSPPGLGGNEQFF. The CDR3 nucleotides are TGTGCCAGCTCACCACCGGGACTAGGTGGGAATGAGCAGTTCTTC.

This sequence joins TRBV28 and TRBJ2-3, with D hard to call. The CDR3 is made up of 20 amino acids. Germline-derived CDR1 and CDR2 are MDHEN and SYDVKM. V was trimmed by 4 bases and J by 0 bases, leaving 26 bases between them. The CDR3 loop reads CASSSIGRVDRNSSTDTQYF. CDR3 DNA: TGTGCCAGCAGTTCCATAGGCCGGGTAGACCGAAATAGTAGCACAGATACGCAGTATTTT.

V gene TRBV5-1 combines with J gene TRBJ1-4, with 8 bases identical to TRBD1. This CDR3 contains 14 residues. Trimming at V came to 5 bases and at J to 5 bases, leaving 5 bases not matched to a gene. Germline CDR1 reads SGHRS; CDR2 reads YFSETQ. The DNA for the CDR3 is TGCGCCAGCAGGTGGACAGGGAGGAATGAAAAACTGTTTTTT. Translated, it gives CASRWTGRNEKLFF.

This sequence joins TRBV5-6 and TRBJ2-7; 15 positions agree with TRBD2. The CDR3 sequence is 18 residues long. After removal of 3 bases from V and 4 bases from J, the junction contained 11 bases not matched to a gene. The germline gives CDR1 SGHDT, CDR2 YYEEEE. The CDR3 sequence is CASSSRTSGRAGIYEQYF. CDR3 coding DNA: TGTGCCAGCAGCTCCCGGACTAGCGGGAGGGCCGGGATATACGAGCAGTACTTC.

The rearrangement joins TRBV7-2 to TRBJ1-2; a possible D gene is TRBD1 (6 bases). The CDR3 has 14 amino acids. The V and J ends lost 1 base and 4 bases respectively, with 10 bases between them. Per germline, CDR1 SGHTA and CDR2 FQGNSA. The CDR3 spells CASSLGTESYGYTF. The CDR3, as DNA: TGTGCCAGCAGCTTAGGGACAGAGAGCTATGGCTACACCTTC. Complete variable domain (other parts from reference TRBV7-2 and TRBJ1-2): GAGVSQSPSNKVTEKGKDVELRCDPISGHTALYWYRQSLGQGLEFLIYFQGNSAPDKSGLPSDRFSAERTGGSVSTLTIQRTQQEDSAVYLCASSLGTESYGYTFGSGTRLTVV.

The genes are TRBV10-3 and TRBJ2-2; tentatively, D is TRBD2 (5 bases). Germline assignment: CDR1 ENHRY and CDR2 SYGVKD. The CDR3 is 17 amino acids. Trimming pared 4 bases from V and 5 bases from J, leaving 20 bases between. CDR3 bases: TGTGCCATCAGTGGCCCCGGACCGCTCTCGGGGACCGGGGAGCTGTTTTTT. It encodes CAISGPGPLSGTGELFF.

The gene calls are TRBV19 and TRBJ1-5, with 8 bases identical to TRBD1. CDR1 and CDR2 (germline): LNHDA, SQIVND (reference sequence). J gave up 2 bases and V 7 bases, and 7 bases lay outside the gene matches. CDR3 length: 15 amino acids. CDR3 DNA sequence: TGTGCCAGTACCTCAGGGGGCATAGGCAATCAGCCCCAGCATTTT. The encoded protein is CASTSGGIGNQPQHF.

V is TRBV28 and J is TRBJ1-4, with D uncertain. This CDR3 is built from 13 residues. Between the trimmed V and J ends, which lost 3 bases and 4 bases, there was a span of 6 bases. Per germline, CDR1 MDHEN and CDR2 SYDVKM. DNA of the CDR3: TGTGCCAGCAGTTTGGGGATTAATGAAAAACTGTTTTTT. It codes for CASSLGINEKLFF. Based on the CDR3 plus reference TRBV28 and TRBJ1-4, the full variable domain is DVKVTQSSRYLVKRTGEKVFLECVQDMDHENMFWYRQDPGLGLRLIYFSYDVKMKEKGDIPEGYSVSREKKERFSLILESASTNQTSMYLCASSLGINEKLFFGSGTQLSVL.

V is TRBV21-1 and J is TRBJ2-3; the table's D call TRBD2 went unverified against the DNA. TRBV21-1 has pseudogene status. This CDR3 is built from 15 residues. CDR3 DNA: TGTGCCAGCAGCCAACGAAGACTAGAATCGGATACGCAGTATTTT. It specifies CASSQRRLESDTQYF.

The chain combines TRBV18 with TRBJ1-1; the D gene is possibly TRBD1 (5 bases). Germline loops: CDR1 KGHSH, CDR2 LQKENI. The CDR3 length is 12 residues. V was trimmed by 5 bases and J by 4 bases, leaving 8 bases between them. CDR3 bases: TGTGCCAGCTCAAAGACAGTCACTGAAGCTTTCTTT. Encoded protein: CASSKTVTEAFF.

The rearrangement links TRBV6-1 to TRBJ2-3; 9 positions agree with TRBD1. V lost 6 bases and J lost 4; bases outside the gene matches: 8. CDR1 MNHNS and CDR2 SASEGT come from the germline V gene. This CDR3 has 15 residues. For the CDR3, the DNA is TGTGCCAGCAGAAAGCACAGGGGGCAGGCAGATACGCAGTATTTT. Translation: CASRKHRGQADTQYF.

The chain employs TRBV6-1 and TRBJ1-4, with D possibly matching TRBD1 (5 bases). Per the germline V gene, CDR1 is MNHNS and CDR2 is SASEGT. The CDR3 spans 14 residues. V was trimmed by 3 bases and J by 11 bases, leaving 16 bases between them. As DNA, the CDR3 is TGTGCCAGCAGTGACGGGGACCCCGTCTCGAAACTGTTTTTT. As protein: CASSDGDPVSKLFF.